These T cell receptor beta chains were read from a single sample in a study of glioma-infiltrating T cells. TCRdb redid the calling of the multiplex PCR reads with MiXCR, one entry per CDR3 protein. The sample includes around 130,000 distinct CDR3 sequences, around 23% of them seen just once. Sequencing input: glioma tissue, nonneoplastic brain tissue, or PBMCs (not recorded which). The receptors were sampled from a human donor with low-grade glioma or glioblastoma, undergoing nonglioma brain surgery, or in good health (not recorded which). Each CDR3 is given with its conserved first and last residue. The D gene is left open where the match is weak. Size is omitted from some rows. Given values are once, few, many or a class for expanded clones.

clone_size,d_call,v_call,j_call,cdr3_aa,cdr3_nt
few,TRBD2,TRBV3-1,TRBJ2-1,CASSPGLATYNEQFF,TGTGCCAGCAGCCCGGGACTAGCGACCTACAATGAGCAGTTCTTC
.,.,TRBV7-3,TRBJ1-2,CASSLGPANYGYTF,TGTGCCAGCAGCTTGGGGCCCGCCAACTATGGCTACACCTTC
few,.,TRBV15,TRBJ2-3,CATSLQSTDTQYF,TGTGCCACCAGCCTCCAAAGCACAGATACGCAGTATTTT
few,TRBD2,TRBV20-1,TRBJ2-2,CSARGAEAGGWAGELFF,TGCAGTGCTAGAGGAGCTGAGGCGGGGGGTTGGGCGGGGGAGCTGTTTTTT
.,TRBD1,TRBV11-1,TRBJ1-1,CASRQSRDRYTEAFF,TGTGCCAGCAGACAGTCCCGGGACAGGTACACTGAAGCTTTCTTT
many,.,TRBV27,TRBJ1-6,CASSPGPSSPLHF,TGTGCCAGCAGTCCCGGCCCCTCCTCACCCCTCCACTTT
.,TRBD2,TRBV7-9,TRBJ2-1,CASSPTSGSSYNEQFF,TGTGCCAGCAGTCCCACTAGCGGTAGCTCCTACAATGAGCAGTTCTTC
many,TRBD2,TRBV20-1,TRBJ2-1,CSARASGGPFYNEQFF,TGCAGTGCTAGAGCCAGCGGGGGACCCTTCTACAATGAGCAGTTCTTC
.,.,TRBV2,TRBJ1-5,CASNHVPSNQPQHF,TGTGCCAGCAACCACGTCCCTAGCAATCAGCCCCAGCATTTT
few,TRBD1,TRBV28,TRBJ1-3,CASSRQGGNTIYF,TGTGCCAGCAGCCGACAGGGTGGAAACACCATATATTTT
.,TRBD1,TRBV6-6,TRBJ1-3,CASSYSHWTGGIGNTIYF,TGTGCCAGCAGTTACTCACACTGGACAGGGGGCATCGGAAACACCATATATTTT
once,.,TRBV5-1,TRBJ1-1,CASSLVGYNENTEAFF,TGCGCCAGCAGCTTGGTCGGTTATAATGAGAACACTGAAGCTTTCTTT
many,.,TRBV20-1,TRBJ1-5,CSAQKADDQPQHF,TGCAGTGCTCAAAAGGCGGATGATCAGCCCCAGCATTTT
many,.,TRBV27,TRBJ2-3,CASNPWGTDTQYF,TGTGCCAGCAATCCGTGGGGCACAGATACGCAGTATTTT
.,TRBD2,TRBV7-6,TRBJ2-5,CASSPSGGASETQYF,TGTGCCAGCAGCCCTAGCGGGGGGGCCTCGGAGACCCAGTACTTC
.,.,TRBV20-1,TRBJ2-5,CSARIGTRQETQYF,TGCAGTGCTAGAATCGGCACCCGCCAAGAGACCCAGTACTTC
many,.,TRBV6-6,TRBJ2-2,CASSYNPNTGELFF,TGTGCCAGCAGTTACAACCCGAACACCGGGGAGCTGTTTTTT
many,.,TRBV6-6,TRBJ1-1,CASSYSVVSETEAFF,TGTGCCAGCAGTTACTCGGTAGTCAGCGAGACTGAAGCTTTCTTT
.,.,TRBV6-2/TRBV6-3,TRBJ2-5,CASSYGTGTAQYF,TGTGCCAGCAGTTACGGGACGGGAACGGCCCAGTACTTC
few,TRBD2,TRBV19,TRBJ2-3,CASRERGARDTQYF,TGTGCCAGCCGAGAGCGGGGGGCGCGGGATACGCAGTATTTT
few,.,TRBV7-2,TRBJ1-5,CASSLGSQPQHF,TGTGCCAGCAGCTTAGGGTCTCAGCCCCAGCATTTT
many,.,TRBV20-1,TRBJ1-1,CSARSGTGPTEAFF,TGCAGTGCTAGATCAGGGACGGGACCCACTGAAGCTTTCTTT
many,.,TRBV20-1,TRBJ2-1,CSPLDDNEQFF,TGCAGCCCGCTTGATGACAATGAGCAGTTCTTC
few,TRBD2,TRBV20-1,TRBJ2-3,CSAPSLTGLAGPTDTQYF,TGCAGTGCCCCCTCCCTCACGGGACTAGCGGGGCCAACAGATACGCAGTATTTT
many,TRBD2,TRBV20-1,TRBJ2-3,CSAWPHSGGDTQYF,TGCAGTGCTTGGCCCCATAGCGGGGGCGATACGCAGTATTTT
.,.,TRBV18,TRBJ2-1,CASWSASYNEQFF,TGTGCCAGCTGGTCAGCCTCCTACAATGAGCAGTTCTTC
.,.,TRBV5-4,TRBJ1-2,CASRPRGTLRDYGYTF,TGTGCCAGCAGACCCCGTGGGACACTAAGGGACTATGGCTACACCTTC
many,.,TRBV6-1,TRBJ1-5,CASKDISNQPQHF,TGTGCCAGCAAAGACATTAGCAATCAGCCCCAGCATTTT
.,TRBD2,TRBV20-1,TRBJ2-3,CSAPAASGGDRDTQYF,TGCAGTGCCCCGGCCGCCAGCGGGGGCGACCGGGATACGCAGTATTTT
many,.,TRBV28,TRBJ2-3,CASNPLGARPDTQYF,TGTGCCAGCAACCCCTTGGGGGCCCGCCCAGATACGCAGTATTTT
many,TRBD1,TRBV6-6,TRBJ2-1,CASSYDRGVEQFF,TGTGCCAGCAGTTACGACAGGGGAGTTGAGCAGTTCTTC
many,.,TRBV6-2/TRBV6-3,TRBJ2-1,CASSYRGAGNEQFF,TGTGCCAGCAGTTACAGGGGGGCCGGCAATGAGCAGTTCTTC
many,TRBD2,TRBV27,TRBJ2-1,CASSLRLAGGPEQFF,TGTGCCAGCAGTTTAAGGCTAGCGGGGGGGCCTGAGCAGTTCTTC
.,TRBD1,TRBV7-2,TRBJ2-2,CASIPGQTTGELFF,TGTGCCAGCATCCCGGGACAGACCACCGGGGAGCTGTTTTTT
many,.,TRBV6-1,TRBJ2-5,CASSEGWQGETQYF,TGTGCCAGCAGTGAAGGGTGGCAGGGAGAGACCCAGTACTTC